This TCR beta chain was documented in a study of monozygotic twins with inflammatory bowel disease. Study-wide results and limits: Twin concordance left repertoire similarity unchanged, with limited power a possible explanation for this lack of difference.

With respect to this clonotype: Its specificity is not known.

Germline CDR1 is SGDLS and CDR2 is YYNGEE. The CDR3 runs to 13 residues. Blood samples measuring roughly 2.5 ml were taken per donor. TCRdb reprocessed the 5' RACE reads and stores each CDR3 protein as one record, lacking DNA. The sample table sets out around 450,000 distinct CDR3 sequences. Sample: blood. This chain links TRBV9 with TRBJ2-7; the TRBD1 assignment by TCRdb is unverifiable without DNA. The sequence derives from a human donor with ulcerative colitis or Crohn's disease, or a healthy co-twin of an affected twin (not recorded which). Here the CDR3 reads CASSGTGDSEQYF.